This T cell receptor (beta chain) was found in a study of T cells after posttransplantation cyclophosphamide listed by TCRdb under 2016. About the full investigation: Using TRB sequencing, the study followed how the T cell repertoire reconstituted after myeloablative bone marrow transplantation in which posttransplantation cyclophosphamide served as GVHD prophylaxis. In 3 patients, up to 3 additional blood samples taken between 2 and 5.2 years after transplant also underwent TRB sequencing, as did pretransplant blood from 4 patients. TRA and TRB clonality were tightly correlated in 9 samples, so subsequent TCR analyses focused on TRB only. Antigen receptor sequencing covered samples from some 36 PTCy-treated patients and 15 to 20 of their related bone marrow donors. Blood from every one of the 30 to 40 PTCy patients who had 1-year posttransplant specimens underwent TRB sequencing. Public TRB sequences were compared against a database of over 3,000 sequences linked to responses to pathogens, tumor antigens, self-antigens and alloantigens. General study outcomes and caveats: Across 45 patients, recipient CMV seropositivity and CMV reactivation were highly associated with TRB clonality; PTCy diversity was similar to CNI/methotrexate controls. Donor-recipient similarity was low at 1-2 months but increased during the first year, and donor CD8+ memory clones often dominated later blood repertoires. The TRB repertoires of T cells infiltrating skin or the GI tract showed only limited overlap with the TRB repertoires found in blood.

Related bone marrow donors provided peripheral blood samples on the day of marrow donation. Peripheral blood and bone marrow mononuclear cells were isolated by Ficoll-Hypaque density centrifugation and were cryopreserved. Genomic DNA was used for TRB sequencing, which was performed with the immunoSEQ assay at survey resolution or with the hsTCRB kit. Per the source publication's procedure: The immunoSEQ software handled the initial read processing, while the LymphoSeq R package was used for the repertoire analyses. Clonality was computed as 1 minus normalized Shannon entropy; Gini coefficient was also calculated for each TRB dataset. To infer phenotypes in unsorted samples, TRB sequences from sorted subsets of the recipient or donor were mapped onto unsorted samples from the same recipient. TCRdb retrieved this table from immuneACCESS and kept in-frame rearrangements only. Not all clones are present; in checked studies, unresolved V genes account for under half, and no reason is known for the remainder. D and trimming were read from the DNA, whereas the V and J calls and clone size are those reported in that table. The sample features about 24,000 clones, and none is a singleton. Over 6.5% of the sample is in the top ten clones.

The CDR3 numbers 12 residues from cysteine through phenylalanine. The entry retains the CDR3 DNA only, 36 bases that are in frame from base 1. V is reduced by 7 bases and J by 13 bases, leaving a spacing of 14 bases between them. The germline V gene gives CDR1 as SNHLY and CDR2 as FYNNEI. This clone was seen repeatedly, ten times or more. Its target antigen remains unknown. The record has no base qualities; no much larger clone is one base away. What was sequenced was PBMCs. The sequence is built from TRBV2 and TRBJ1-6; no D gene is confidently identified. The clonotype originates from a woman aged 55-69 years in good health, CMV-negative, and a related stem cell transplant donor. This receptor carries the CDR3 CASNSRFGPLHF. The DNA reads as follows: TGTGCCAGCAATAGTCGGTTCGGGCCCCTCCACTTT.